This T cell receptor (beta chain) came from a study of Ad26.COV2.S vaccination and SARS-CoV-2 variants. Study context: Recipients of Ad26.COV2.S got it intramuscularly, once or twice 56 days apart.

Repertoires were generated with immunoSEQ multiplex PCR, while TCRdb's copy carries only in-frame clones and drops some. The table includes about 430,000 clones, around nine tenths detected once. The treatment denotes: roughly 20 received Ad26.COV2.S at low or high dose, single or two shots; 5 received placebo; per-sample allocation not given. Sampling took place 63 days after the first vaccine or placebo injection. This clonotype was obtained from a person between 18 and 65 years old who received the Ad26.COV2.S COVID-19 vaccine or a placebo. The material was peripheral blood, obtained in a trial of Ad26.COV2.S vaccine versus placebo.

The chain's CDR3 is CASSLKSTPETQYF. The CDR3 nucleotides are TGCGCCAGCAGCTTGAAATCGACCCCCGAGACCCAGTACTTC. This rearrangement joins TRBV5-1 to TRBJ2-5, with D uncertain. With 1 base removed from V and 5 bases from J, the gap between germline ends came to 12 bases. CDR3 length: 14 amino acids. Germline CDR1 reads SGHRS; CDR2 reads YFSETQ.